The T cell receptor (beta chain) described here comes from a study of a mutant IDH1 vaccine in newly diagnosed glioma. Germline V CDR1 and CDR2: SGDLS, YYNGEE. The CDR3 totals 16 residues. Trimming cost V 4 bases and J 1 base; bases outside gene matches: 10. Noted time point: week 23, last vaccination. The study gave 300 ug of mutant IDH1 20-mer peptide per vaccine dose, with topical imiquimod. Worth noting for this clone: Its antigen is not known.

Libraries were prepared by immunoSEQ multiplex PCR; TCRdb keeps only in-frame clonotypes and omits some of them. The table has about 43,000 clones, approximately 84% seen once; the top ten hold about 2.5%. The source material was PBMCs, sampled from a glioma patient whose treatment included an IDH1 peptide vaccine. The chain links TRBV9 to TRBJ2-5; 7 nucleotides agree with TRBD1. This clonotype was sampled from a woman between 18 and 29 years old with glioma. Some clones in this sample may be carry-over from other donors' samples. CDR3 loop: CASSPLQGLSQETQYF. CDR3 nucleotide sequence: TGTGCCAGCAGCCCCCTACAGGGGCTGAGCCAAGAGACCCAGTACTTC.